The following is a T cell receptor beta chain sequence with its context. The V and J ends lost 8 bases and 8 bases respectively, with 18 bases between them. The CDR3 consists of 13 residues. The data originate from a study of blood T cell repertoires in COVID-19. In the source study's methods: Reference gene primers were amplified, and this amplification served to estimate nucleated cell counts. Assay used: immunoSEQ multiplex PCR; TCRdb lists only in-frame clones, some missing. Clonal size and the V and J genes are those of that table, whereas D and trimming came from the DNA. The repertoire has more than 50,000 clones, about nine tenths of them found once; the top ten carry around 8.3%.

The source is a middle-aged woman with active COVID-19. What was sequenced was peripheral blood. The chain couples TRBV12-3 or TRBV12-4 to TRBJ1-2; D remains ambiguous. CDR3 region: CASERRFGRGYTF. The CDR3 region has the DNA TGTGCCAGCGAGCGGAGGTTCGGGAGGGGCTACACCTTC.